This T cell receptor beta chain stems from a study of cytomegalovirus exposure and HLA in healthy donors. General study results and limits: TCR beta chains numbering more than 150 were designated cytomegalovirus-associated.

The table came from immunoSEQ multiplex PCR; TCRdb's copy has only in-frame clones and leaves some out. The repertoire holds 200,000 or so clones, with around 84% as singletons. Of note for this clone: Antigen: not known.

This receptor was taken from a man aged 18 to 35 in good health and CMV-seropositive. Source material: PBMCs.

Written as DNA, the CDR3 is TGTGCCAGCAGCTTGGGAGGGCTAGCGGGAGGTTTTGAGACCCAGTACTTC. It is translated as CASSLGGLAGGFETQYF. The genes are TRBV5-4 and TRBJ2-5, with 11 nucleotides matching TRBD2. The length of the CDR3 is 17 residues. V shed 0 bases, J shed 5 bases, and the junction held 9 bases outside the gene matches. From germline, CDR1 is SGHNT and CDR2 YYREEE (reference sequence).